The 12 T cell receptor beta chains given below trace back to one sample, sequenced in a study of blood T cell repertoires in COVID-19. Repertoires were generated with immunoSEQ multiplex PCR, while TCRdb's copy carries only in-frame clones and drops some. The sample holds under 400,000 clones, 80% to 90% seen once. The sample was PBMCs or T cells enriched from blood (not recorded which). The receptors were gathered from a woman in her 40s with acute COVID-19.

This sequence joins TRBV7-9 and TRBJ1-1; unclear D gene. The germline V gene has CDR1 SEHNR and CDR2 FQNEAQ (reference sequence). This CDR3 has 14 residues. V was pared by 7 bases and J by 1 base, with 13 bases between. CDR3 residues: CASIKSGPNTEAFF. For the CDR3, the DNA is TGTGCCAGCATCAAGTCAGGCCCGAACACTGAAGCTTTCTTT.

CDR3 sequence reads: CASSQVGTGIRSQYF. The CDR3 DNA reads as TGTGCCAGCAGCCAAGTGGGGACAGGGATACGGTCCCAGTACTTC. V gene TRBV3-1 (or the pseudogene TRBV3-2) combines with J gene TRBJ2-5; 9 bases agree with TRBD1. With V trimmed by 1 base and J by 9 bases, 9 bases remained unmatched. This CDR3 spans 15 amino acids. Germline V CDR1 and CDR2: LGHDT, YNNKEL (reference sequence).

The rearrangement uses TRBV3-1 (or the pseudogene TRBV3-2) and TRBJ1-4, with TRBD1 matching 7 bases. The CDR3 consists of 14 residues. Per germline, CDR1 LGHDT and CDR2 YNNKEL (reference sequence). The ends lost 3 bases at V and 8 bases at J; junction bases unmatched: 6. The CDR3 nucleotides read TGTGCCAGCAGCCACTCCGGGACAGTAGAAAAACTGTTTTTT. Protein: CASSHSGTVEKLFF.

The V call is TRBV7-8, the J call TRBJ1-6; 7 nucleotides align to TRBD1. The CDR3 sequence is 14 residues long. Germline CDR1 and CDR2: SGHVS and FQNEAQ. V trimming: 2 bases; J trimming: 11 bases; junction bases outside the gene matches: 6. The CDR3 DNA sequence: TGTGCCAGCAGCTTACACAGGGGAGGTACACCCCTCCACTTT. Protein sequence: CASSLHRGGTPLHF.

The chain links TRBV7-8 to TRBJ1-1, with D perhaps TRBD1 (5 bases). V was pared by 2 bases and J by 9 bases, with 19 bases between. The CDR3 has 15 amino acids. Germline V gene lookup returns CDR1 SGHVS and CDR2 FQNEAQ. CDR3 sequence (DNA): TGTGCCAGCAGCTTAAGCATGAGACAGCCTACCCAAGCTTTCTTT. Its translation: CASSLSMRQPTQAFF.

This chain joins TRBV18 and TRBJ2-1; D is ambiguous. Trimming took 6 bases from V and 5 from J, leaving 8 bases between them. Germline CDR1 reads KGHSH; CDR2 reads LQKENI. CDR3 size: 12 residues. The CDR3 DNA reads as TGTGCCAGCTCCCAACGGGACAATGAGCAGTTCTTC. It yields the protein CASSQRDNEQFF.

This rearrangement joins TRBV7-3 to TRBJ2-3; 7 nucleotides agree with TRBD1. Per the germline V gene, CDR1 is SGHTA and CDR2 is FQGTGA. The CDR3 loop spans 16 amino acids. V shed 6 bases and J 4 bases; nucleotides not matched to a gene: 13. CDR3 in amino acids: CASRPDRDPFPDTQYF. The CDR3 nucleotides are TGTGCCAGCAGACCCGACAGGGATCCGTTCCCAGATACGCAGTATTTT.

The genes are TRBV6-5 and TRBJ2-7, with 12 bases that match TRBD1. V shed 4 bases, J shed 6 bases, and the junction held 7 bases outside the gene matches. The CDR3 is 15 amino acids. Germline V gene sequence: CDR1 MNHEY, CDR2 SVGAGI. The CDR3 DNA is TGTGCCAGCAGTTTCCCCGGGACAGGGGGCGCCGAGCAGTACTTC. Translating it yields CASSFPGTGGAEQYF.

This sequence joins TRBV5-5 and TRBJ2-3; 8 bases fit TRBD1. Germline V CDR1 and CDR2: SGHKS, YYEKEE (reference sequence). V shed 4 bases and J 0 bases; nucleotides not matched to a gene: 4. CDR3 size: 15 residues. CDR3 amino acids: CASSTWDRSTDTQYF. DNA for the CDR3: TGTGCCAGCAGCACATGGGACAGGAGCACAGATACGCAGTATTTT. The entire variable domain, with the rest obtained from reference TRBV5-5 and TRBJ2-3, is as follows: DAGVTQSPTHLIKTRGQQVTLRCSPISGHKSVSWYQQVLGQGPQFIFQYYEKEERGRGNFPDRFSARQFPNYSSELNVNALLLGDSALYLCASSTWDRSTDTQYFGPGTRLTVL.

V is TRBV14 and J is TRBJ1-2; no definite D call. Germline-derived CDR1 and CDR2 are SGHDN and FVKESK. This CDR3 region has 15 residues. The V end was cut by 4 bases, the J end by 3 bases, with 15 bases between. The CDR3 is CASSRLSGSDYGYTF. The CDR3 DNA reads TGTGCCAGCAGCCGCCTTAGCGGGAGTGACTATGGCTACACCTTC.

Comment on this clone: The junction shows a germline mismatch at one end, possibly a read error. The chain uses TRBV11-2 and TRBJ2-2; 8 bases line up with TRBD2. Germline V gene lookup returns CDR1 SGHAT and CDR2 FQNNGV. This CDR3 is 15 amino acids long. The CDR3 nucleotides are TGTGCCAGCAGCTTAACGGGGGGGAACGCCGGGGAGCTGTTTTTT. Protein product: CASSLTGGNAGELFF.

The CDR3 loop reads CSVLQGAETQYF. The CDR3 nucleotides read TGCAGCGTGCTACAGGGGGCTGAGACCCAGTACTTC. The chain combines TRBV29-1 with TRBJ2-5; 9 nucleotides agree with TRBD1. The germline gives CDR1 SQVTM, CDR2 ANQGSEA. The CDR3 length is 12 residues. V shed 6 bases, J shed 5 bases, and the junction held 4 bases outside the gene matches. The full variable domain, rest sourced from reference TRBV29-1 and TRBJ2-5, is SAVISQKPSRDICQRGTSLTIQCQVDSQVTMMFWYRQQPGQSLTLIATANQGSEATYESGFVIDKFPISRPNLTFSTLTVSNMSPEDSSIYLCSVLQGAETQYFGPGTRLLVL.